Below are 31 T cell receptor beta chains sequenced from a single sample in a study of control samples from healthy donors and cancer patients. The protocol was immunoSEQ multiplex PCR, while the TCRdb copy is restricted to in-frame clones and leaves out a portion. The sample records roughly 76,000 clones, around 94% being singletons. The source material was blood. Receptors originate from a young woman in good health.

The rearrangement uses TRBV10-1 and TRBJ1-6; maybe TRBD1 (6 bases). CDR3 length equals 14 residues. The germline V gene encodes CDR1 WNHNN and CDR2 SYGVQD (reference sequence). V was trimmed by 5 bases and J by 9 bases, leaving 14 bases between them. Here the CDR3 reads CASSTTGFGSPLHF. CDR3 bases: TGCGCCAGCAGTACGACAGGTTTCGGTTCACCCCTCCACTTT.

This chain uses TRBV27 with TRBJ1-1, with D maybe TRBD1 (5 bases). CDR1 and CDR2 from the germline V gene are MNHEY and SMNVEV (reference sequence). With 8 bases removed from V and 1 base from J, the gap between germline ends came to 11 bases. This CDR3 is 13 amino acids long. The CDR3 here is CASGATGNTEAFF. The CDR3 nucleotides read TGTGCCAGCGGGGCTACGGGGAACACTGAAGCTTTCTTT.

This clone was observed a single time. The chain carries TRBV21-1 and TRBJ1-5; the table names TRBD1, a call not compared with the DNA. TRBV21-1 is a documented pseudogene. The CDR3 loop spans 15 amino acids. The CDR3 sequence: CASSYGTDYNQPQHF. The CDR3 bases are TGTGCCAGCAGCTACGGGACAGACTACAATCAGCCCCAGCATTTT.

The chain joins TRBV3-1 (or the pseudogene TRBV3-2) to TRBJ2-1, with D perhaps matching TRBD2 (5 bases). V dropped 5 bases and J dropped 2 bases, with 10 bases sitting between them. The CDR3 runs 14 residues. CDR1 is LGHDT and CDR2 is YNNKEL in the germline V gene (reference sequence). The CDR3 sequence: CASSGSQTYNEQFF. The CDR3 DNA reads TGTGCCAGCAGCGGGAGTCAGACCTACAATGAGCAGTTCTTC.

The chain employs TRBV19 and TRBJ2-5; D might be TRBD2 (6 bases). The CDR3 has 14 amino acids. In germline, CDR1 is LNHDA, CDR2 SQIVND (reference sequence). V lost 5 bases to trimming and J lost 5 bases, with 15 bases between them. The DNA of the CDR3 is TGTGCCAGTAGTCTGGAGCCCGGGGGTGAGACCCAGTACTTC. Its protein product is CASSLEPGGETQYF.

The chain uses TRBV19 and TRBJ2-2; D is perhaps TRBD1 (6 bases). The CDR3 consists of 15 residues. Germline CDR1 is LNHDA and CDR2 is SQIVND (reference sequence). Trimming pared 4 bases from V and 0 bases from J, leaving 9 bases between. This CDR3 reads CASSTRTANTGELFF. DNA of the CDR3: TGTGCCAGTAGTACCCGGACAGCGAACACCGGGGAGCTGTTTTTT.

The chain has TRBV25-1 and TRBJ1-4, with D possibly being TRBD1 (6 bases). This CDR3 comprises 16 residues. Germline CDR1 is MGHDK and CDR2 is SYGVNS. Trimming removed 4 bases at V and 3 bases at J, with 15 bases between. CDR3 DNA: TGTGCCAGCAGTGTTTCCAGGGGCCGGGCTAATGAAAAACTGTTTTTT. This sequence encodes CASSVSRGRANEKLFF.

The rearrangement uses TRBV5-1 and TRBJ1-1; TRBD1 matches at 7 bases. CDR3 size: 16 residues. CDR1 is SGHRS, CDR2 YFSETQ, per germline. The V and J ends lost 0 bases and 2 bases, in that order; junction bases with no gene match: 7. CDR3 nucleotide sequence: TGCGCCAGCAGCTTGGTCACAGGGGCGACAAACACTGAAGCTTTCTTT. This sequence encodes CASSLVTGATNTEAFF.

The chain employs TRBV7-2 and TRBJ1-5; D perhaps matches TRBD1 (6 bases). The CDR3 has 15 amino acids. Trimming left V 3 bases short and J 0 bases short, with 9 bases between. Germline CDR1 reads SGHTA; CDR2 reads FQGNSA. CDR3 coding DNA: TGTGCCAGCAGCTTGGACAGTACTAGCAATCAGCCCCAGCATTTT. Its protein product is CASSLDSTSNQPQHF.

The CDR3, as DNA: TGTGCCAGCAGTGGGGACAGGGGGCGCGAGCAGTACTTC. This codes for CASSGDRGREQYF. The chain couples TRBV2 to TRBJ2-7, with 12 bases identical to TRBD1. Losses at the gene ends were 4 bases for V and 6 bases for J; bases not matched to a gene: 1. The length of the CDR3 is 13 residues. Looked up from germline, CDR1 is SNHLY and CDR2 is FYNNEI.

This rearrangement joins TRBV7-8 to TRBJ1-1; the D gene is possibly TRBD1 (6 bases). The CDR3 has 15 residues. Trimming cost V 1 base and J 3 bases, with 12 bases left between them. Germline V gives CDR1 SGHVS, CDR2 FQNEAQ. DNA for the CDR3: TGTGCCAGCAGCTTAGGACAGGCAGGGGACACTGAAGCTTTCTTT. Translating gives CASSLGQAGDTEAFF.

This clone appeared a single time. The chain uses TRBV9 and TRBJ1-1; D not certain. The length of the CDR3 is 14 residues. Germline V gene lookup returns CDR1 SGDLS and CDR2 YYNGEE. V gave up 1 base and J gave up 4 bases, with 11 bases separating them. As DNA, the CDR3 is TGTGCCAGCAGCGTAACCCCTCGAGGCACTGAAGCTTTCTTT. Amino acids: CASSVTPRGTEAFF.

J is TRBJ2-1 and V is TRBV19, with D possibly matching TRBD1 (6 bases). From germline, CDR1 is LNHDA and CDR2 SQIVND (reference sequence). Deletions cut 3 bases from V and 5 bases from J, with 17 bases between. This CDR3 has 16 residues. CDR3 protein: CASSMSRGLTDNEQFF. The CDR3, as DNA: TGTGCCAGTAGTATGAGTAGGGGGTTGACGGACAATGAGCAGTTCTTC.

V gene TRBV6-2 or TRBV6-3 combines with J gene TRBJ1-1; D may be TRBD1 (5 bases). V was trimmed by 2 bases and J by 3 bases, leaving 7 bases between them. CDR3 length: 13 residues. The germline V gene encodes CDR1 MNHEY and CDR2 SVGEGT. The CDR3 DNA follows: TGTGCCAGCAGTTACGCCAGGGACACTGAAGCTTTCTTT. This encodes CASSYARDTEAFF.

The chain has TRBV6-5 and TRBJ1-1; D gene uncertain. The CDR3 covers 15 residues. The germline gives CDR1 MNHEY, CDR2 SVGAGI. V lost 0 bases to trimming and J lost 6 bases, with 14 bases between them. CDR3 in DNA: TGTGCCAGCAGTTACTCTACTCTGGGTAGCTCTGAAGCTTTCTTT. Residues: CASSYSTLGSSEAFF.

The chain carries TRBV28 and TRBJ1-4; D is unresolved. Germline CDR1 MDHEN, CDR2 SYDVKM. V was cut by 3 bases and J by 8 bases, with 16 bases left in between. This CDR3 comprises 15 residues. The CDR3 nucleotides read TGTGCCAGCAGTTTGCCGGCTGGGTCTTCAGAAAAACTGTTTTTT. Its protein product is CASSLPAGSSEKLFF.

The chain is built from TRBV2 and TRBJ2-3; weak D call: TRBD2 (5 bases). The germline V gene has CDR1 SNHLY and CDR2 FYNNEI. This CDR3 has 14 amino acids. The chain's CDR3 is CLQRSAEIPDTQYF. The CDR3 nucleotides read TGTCTCCAGCGGTCTGCTGAGATTCCAGATACGCAGTATTTT.

This clone occurred a few times. The V gene is TRBV19, the J gene TRBJ2-1, with D uncertain. The length of the CDR3 is 12 residues. Looked up from germline, CDR1 is LNHDA and CDR2 is SQIVND (reference sequence). V gave up 5 bases and J gave up 7 bases, with 9 bases separating them. CDR3 region: CASSVQWNEQFF. The CDR3 DNA reads as TGTGCCAGTAGTGTCCAATGGAATGAGCAGTTCTTC.

The CDR3 reads CASSPDSGVGYTF. CDR3 nucleotides: TGTGCCAGCTCACCTGATTCGGGGGTTGGCTACACCTTC. The rearrangement uses TRBV18 and TRBJ1-2; D is perhaps TRBD1 (5 bases). V was pared by 3 bases and J by 7 bases, with 12 bases between. This CDR3 has 13 amino acids. From germline, CDR1 is KGHSH and CDR2 LQKENI.

The chain carries TRBV7-9 and TRBJ1-1; D is unresolved. From germline, CDR1 is SEHNR and CDR2 FQNEAQ (reference sequence). Between the trimmed V and J ends, which lost 5 bases and 1 base, there was a span of 11 bases. CDR3 length: 14 residues. The DNA for the CDR3 is TGTGCCAGCAGCCCGACTTTCGAGAACACTGAAGCTTTCTTT. This translates into CASSPTFENTEAFF.

This clone was recorded once. CDR3 region: CASSESVGSIETQYF. The DNA of the CDR3 is TGCGCCAGCAGTGAGAGTGTCGGGAGTATAGAGACCCAGTACTTC. V and J are TRBV10-2 and TRBJ2-5; D is perhaps TRBD2 (6 bases). The germline CDR1 and CDR2 sequences are WSHSY and SAAADI. This CDR3 contains 15 residues. V was trimmed by 2 bases and J by 4 bases, leaving 14 bases between them.

The chain recombines TRBV28 with TRBJ1-5; TRBD1 might be the D (6 bases). V was cut by 8 bases and J by 6 bases, with 23 bases left in between. The CDR3 totals 16 residues. The germline CDR1 and CDR2 sequences are MDHEN and SYDVKM. The CDR3 nucleotides read TGTGCCAGCTCCAACTCGGGGGCACAACAAAGTCAGCCCCAGCATTTT. Translation: CASSNSGAQQSQPQHF. Full variable domain (remainder filled in from reference TRBV28 and TRBJ1-5): DVKVTQSSRYLVKRTGEKVFLECVQDMDHENMFWYRQDPGLGLRLIYFSYDVKMKEKGDIPEGYSVSREKKERFSLILESASTNQTSMYLCASSNSGAQQSQPQHFGDGTRLSIL.

The chain joins TRBV28 to TRBJ2-2; perhaps TRBD1 as D (5 bases). The CDR3 totals 11 residues. The germline V gene encodes CDR1 MDHEN and CDR2 SYDVKM. The CDR3 nucleotides are TGTGCTACACTTAGGGGCGGGGAGCTGTTTTTT. Translation: CATLRGGELFF.

This chain connects TRBV6-2 or TRBV6-3 to TRBJ2-3, with TRBD2 as a possible D gene (6 bases). The germline V gene has CDR1 MNHEY and CDR2 SVGEGT. This CDR3 contains 16 residues. The V gene lost 2 bases and the J gene lost 1 base, with 13 bases spanning the gap. The CDR3 protein is CASSYGFSGRTDTQYF. CDR3 sequence (DNA): TGTGCCAGCAGTTACGGTTTTAGCGGACGCACAGATACGCAGTATTTT.

The chain employs TRBV10-3 and TRBJ1-3, with unresolved D. Trimming pared 0 bases from V and 2 bases from J, leaving 8 bases between. This CDR3 region has 15 residues. Looked up from germline, CDR1 is ENHRY and CDR2 is SYGVKD. The CDR3 region is CAISESAGAGNTIYF. The CDR3 bases are TGTGCCATCAGTGAGTCCGCCGGGGCTGGAAACACCATATATTTT.

This chain links TRBV12-3 or TRBV12-4 with TRBJ2-4; D is ambiguous. V lost 3 bases and J 4 bases, leaving 7 bases between the germline ends. The CDR3 is 13 amino acids. The CDR3 bases are TGTGCCAGCAGTTTGCTAGGGAAAAACATTCAGTACTTC. Its protein product is CASSLLGKNIQYF.

This clone was detected only once. This chain links TRBV19 with TRBJ2-6; D gene unclear. Per the germline V gene, CDR1 is LNHDA and CDR2 is SQIVND (reference sequence). The V gene lost 6 bases and the J gene lost 0 bases, with 12 bases spanning the gap. The CDR3 spans 16 residues. For the CDR3, the DNA is TGTGCCAGTAGACTGAGCTTGGGCTCTGGGGCCAACGTCCTGACTTTC. This translates into CASRLSLGSGANVLTF.

This chain joins TRBV28 and TRBJ1-2, with TRBD1 matching 10 bases. The germline V gene has CDR1 MDHEN and CDR2 SYDVKM. V dropped 10 bases and J dropped 4; count of bases not matched to a gene: 12. This CDR3 spans 15 amino acids. The CDR3 DNA reads as TGTGCCACCTCCCTTCCGGGACAGGGGTCCTATGGCTACACCTTC. Translated, it gives CATSLPGQGSYGYTF.

This sequence joins TRBV7-8 and TRBJ1-1, with D hard to call. V was cut by 9 bases and J by 4 bases, with 18 bases left in between. The CDR3 runs 14 residues. Germline CDR1 and CDR2: SGHVS and FQNEAQ. The CDR3 DNA is TGTGCCAGTTCAACGGGTTTGCGGAGCACTGAAGCTTTCTTT. It is translated as CASSTGLRSTEAFF.

This sequence joins TRBV11-2 and TRBJ2-7; no clear D gene. V was shortened by 1 base and J by 4 bases, with 11 bases between the two germline ends. The CDR3 spans 14 residues. CDR1 SGHAT and CDR2 FQNNGV come from the germline V gene. The CDR3 nucleotides read TGTGCCAGCAGCTTAGTTACAGCCCGATACGAGCAGTACTTC. It translates to CASSLVTARYEQYF.

The rearrangement links TRBV4-1 to TRBJ1-4; D is perhaps TRBD1 (6 bases). The CDR3 spans 15 residues. Trimming pared 4 bases from V and 7 bases from J, leaving 16 bases between. The V gene's germline CDR1 is MGHRA and CDR2 YSYEKL. The CDR3 DNA sequence: TGCGCCAGCAGCCGATACCAGGGGTTGGGTGAAAAACTGTTTTTT. Amino acids: CASSRYQGLGEKLFF.